This T cell receptor (beta chain) was identified during a study of persistence of HIV-infected CD4 T cells. Stimulation used approximately 9.5 ug/mL lysate from CMV-infected fibroblasts. CD40L-negative CD69-negative CD45RO-high memory CD4+ T cells were sorted as populations depleted of antigen-responding cells. Donors were HIV-1-infected adults who began suppressive ART during chronic infection. V gave up 4 bases and J gave up 4 bases, with 13 bases separating them. CDR1 and CDR2 from the germline V gene are SEHNR and FQNEAQ (reference sequence). This CDR3 is 14 amino acids long. This was the immunoSEQ version 4 assay in survey mode. Measured with immunoSEQ multiplex PCR; TCRdb has only the in-frame clones, and not every one. The repertoire holds over 25,000 clones, with roughly 80% as singletons. This clone turned up a few times. Its target is not known.

V gene TRBV7-9 combines with J gene TRBJ2-5; the D gene is possibly TRBD1 (5 bases). The sequence was obtained from an adult man with HIV who was CMV-seropositive. The specimen was CD4+ T cells sorted from PBMCs after roughly 19-hour stimulation, collected from a patient who received antiretroviral therapy. This CDR3 reads CASSWARVGETQYF. DNA for the CDR3: TGTGCCAGCAGCTGGGCCAGGGTGGGAGAGACCCAGTACTTC.